The T cell receptor (beta chain) described here comes from a study of blood T cells in healthy people across ages. Per sample, a minimum of 6 million PBMCs were isolated. Study results and limitations: There were more naive CD4+ cells and higher diversity in long-lived donors than in aged donors. Age advanced and TCR beta diversity per million T cells fell, roughly linearly. Diversity of TCR beta correlated strongly with naive T cell percentage.

The junction had 8 bases not matched to a gene; V was cut back by 4 bases and J by 4 bases. The CDR3 covers 16 residues. CDR1 is MGHDK, CDR2 SYGVNS, per germline. For the second PCR, which ran for roughly 6 to 12 cycles, a sample-barcoded 5' primer and a J-beta primer mix were used. MiXCR was run by TCRdb on the 5' RACE reads, yielding one entry per CDR3 protein. The data contain hundreds of thousands of distinct CDR3 sequences, roughly three fifths of them singletons. This clonotype has more than one count but fewer than ten. The antigen is not known. The V call is TRBV25-1, the J call TRBJ1-1; 11 bases map to TRBD1. Sequenced sample: blood. This clonotype was obtained from a man aged 40-50 years in good health. The CDR3 nucleotides are TGTGCCAGCAGTGCCAGCGGCGGGACAGGGGGCACTGAAGCTTTCTTT. Its protein is CASSASGGTGGTEAFF.